This section outlines one T cell receptor beta chain sequence together with its context. Antigen unknown. Profiled with immunoSEQ multiplex PCR; TCRdb holds only in-frame clones, not every one. Of fewer than 130,000 clones detected, roughly 92% appear once; the ten largest clones hold 1.3%. This entry is derived from a study of siplizumab effects on memory and regulatory T cells. Broader study findings: Contribution to the alloresponse seemed major for naive T cells, which also seemed more diverse than memory cells. Controls had about 29% Treg-derived mappable alloreactive CD4+ clones on average, versus around 64% with siplizumab. An assignable phenotype, naive or memory, was missing from roughly 83-96% of proliferating CD4+ or CD8+ clones. Whether the proliferating Tregs (from siplizumab cultures) were suppressive was not confirmed.

This clonotype was obtained from a human donor in good health. Source material: CD4+ T cells sorted from blood.

The CDR3 spells CASSTPGTSEQYF. The CDR3 nucleotides read TGTGCCAGCAGTACACCCGGGACGTCTGAGCAGTACTTC. The rearrangement links TRBV6-5 to TRBJ2-7, with D perhaps given as TRBD1 or TRBD2 (5 bases each). The germline CDR1 and CDR2 sequences are MNHEY and SVGAGI. V lost 5 bases to trimming and J lost 7 bases, with 15 bases between them. This CDR3 is built from 13 residues.